The 30 T cell receptor beta chains listed next were all sequenced from one sample in a study of vaccination and CD4 T cells after COVID-19 (dated by TCRdb to between 2021 and 2022). The library relied on PCR. Data came from an Illumina iSeq 100. DNA from cultured CD4+ T cells underwent TCR sequencing with the Oncomine TCR Beta short-read assay at the Johns Hopkins FTIC core. The QIAamp micro DNA kit was used to extract genomic DNA from the cultured CD4+ T cells. Through fastp at Q25 and MiXCR, TCRdb rebuilt clones from the public reads, retaining in-frame beta chains. CDR3 protein sequences are deduplicated, and each keeps its most common genes and DNA. This sample lists some 10,000 distinct CDR3 sequences; approximately 45% were detected once. The ten largest clones take up around 12% of the sample. These receptors have no known antigen. In light of the paper, this sample's treatment or condition label describes: roughly ten-day PBMC culture with coronavirus spike peptide pools or control peptides (ViraFEST assay). CD4+ T cells from unexposed donors were collected before the COVID-19 pandemic (2011-2018).

The sequenced material came from CD4+ T cells from blood, cultured in vitro. All receptors come from a human donor in good health.

This sequence joins TRBV7-8 and TRBJ1-1, with unresolved D. CDR1 and CDR2 from the germline V gene are SGHVS and FQNEAQ. V was trimmed by 2 bases and J by 2 bases, leaving 9 bases between them. This CDR3 is 14 amino acids long. CDR3 protein: CASSLIDHNTEAFF. The CDR3, as DNA: TGTGCCAGCAGCTTAATTGACCACAACACTGAAGCTTTCTTT.

In its sample, this clonotype was seen once. CDR3 nucleotides: TGTGCCAGCAGTACTACCCCAGACCTCTACAATGAGCAGTTCTTC. Translation: CASSTTPDLYNEQFF. The V and J genes are TRBV7-3 and TRBJ2-1, with unresolved D. Germline lookup yields CDR1 SGHTA and CDR2 FQGTGA. CDR3 length: 15 residues. Trimming removed 6 bases at V and 3 bases at J, with 15 bases between.

The V and J genes are TRBV19 and TRBJ1-5; D might be TRBD1 (6 bases). The ends were cut back, 7 bases at V and 4 bases at J, with 11 bases in the middle. The CDR3 runs 13 residues. Germline CDR1 and CDR2: LNHDA and SQIVND (reference sequence). The CDR3 here is CASTVQGNQPQHF. The CDR3 bases are TGTGCCAGTACTGTGCAGGGGAATCAGCCCCAGCATTTT.

The V gene is TRBV6-2 or TRBV6-3, the J gene TRBJ1-5; 8 bases are shared with TRBD1. The ends lost 5 bases at V and 3 bases at J; junction bases unmatched: 9. The CDR3 spans 16 residues. Germline CDR1 reads MNHEY; CDR2 reads SVGEGT. The CDR3 nucleotides are TGTGCCAGCAGTCCCTCTAACAGGGGGAACAATCAGCCCCAGCATTTT. This sequence encodes CASSPSNRGNNQPQHF.

The table lists this clonotype with a few counts. The chain uses TRBV7-3 and TRBJ1-6; D is undetermined. CDR1 and CDR2 (germline): SGHTA, FQGTGA. Trimming removed 5 bases at V and 9 bases at J, with 14 bases between. CDR3 length: 14 amino acids. The CDR3 region has the DNA TGTGCCAGCAGCCGGGATATGCGGGGTTCACCCCTCCACTTT. It encodes CASSRDMRGSPLHF.

This clonotype has only a few counts. J is TRBJ1-1 and V is TRBV29-1; D uncertain. Germline V gene sequence: CDR1 SQVTM, CDR2 ANQGSEA. The germline V and J ends were trimmed by 3 bases and 0 bases, with 14 bases remaining between them. The CDR3 spans 15 residues. CDR3 nucleotide sequence: TGCAGCGTTGAGGAGGGTAGAGGGATGAACACTGAAGCTTTCTTT. It encodes CSVEEGRGMNTEAFF.

The V gene is TRBV7-2, the J gene TRBJ1-3; no reliable D call. Trimming took off 4 bases at V and 2 bases at J, with 12 bases between the two ends. The CDR3 is 15 residues long. Germline-derived CDR1 and CDR2 are SGHTA and FQGNSA. The CDR3 DNA is TGTGCCAGCAGCTCGGATATGGTGACTGGAAACACCATATATTTT. It encodes CASSSDMVTGNTIYF. The full variable domain, rest sourced from reference TRBV7-2 and TRBJ1-3, is GAGVSQSPSNKVTEKGKDVELRCDPISGHTALYWYRQSLGQGLEFLIYFQGNSAPDKSGLPSDRFSAERTGGSVSTLTIQRTQQEDSAVYLCASSSDMVTGNTIYFGEGSWLTVV.

This clonotype showed up just a few times. This chain uses TRBV21-1 with TRBJ2-7; TRBD1 is taken as the D call from the table, unchecked against the DNA. TRBV21-1 constitutes a pseudogene. This CDR3 has 16 residues. This CDR3 is CASSKGGQGHSYEQYF. The CDR3 nucleotides read TGTGCCAGCAGCAAAGGGGGACAGGGTCACTCCTACGAGCAGTACTTC.

This chain joins TRBV7-9 and TRBJ2-7; the D call may be TRBD1 or TRBD2 (5 bases each). Between the trimmed V and J ends, which lost 9 bases and 6 bases, there was a span of 21 bases. The CDR3 loop spans 14 amino acids. The germline CDR1 and CDR2 sequences are SEHNR and FQNEAQ (reference sequence). The CDR3 here is CASTGLRTWPEQYF. In DNA, the CDR3 is TGTGCCAGTACCGGACTCCGGACATGGCCCGAGCAGTACTTC.

CDR3 DNA sequence: TGTGCCAGTAGGGAGGGGGCTCTATATAGCAATCAGCCCCAGCATTTT. It codes for CASREGALYSNQPQHF. The chain employs TRBV19 and TRBJ1-5; TRBD1 matches at 7 bases. The CDR3 is made up of 16 amino acids. CDR1 is LNHDA and CDR2 is SQIVND in the germline V gene (reference sequence). Trimming at V came to 6 bases and at J to 0 bases, leaving 8 bases not matched to a gene. Full variable domain (rest looked up from reference TRBV19 and TRBJ1-5): DGGITQSPKYLFRKEGQNVTLSCEQNLNHDAMYWYRQDPGQGLRLIYYSQIVNDFQKGDIAEGYSVSREKKESFPLTVTSAQKNPTAFYLCASREGALYSNQPQHFGDGTRLSIL.

This sequence joins TRBV28 and TRBJ2-7; 9 bases line up with TRBD1. There are 15 residues in the CDR3. V dropped 7 bases and J dropped 5; count of bases not matched to a gene: 12. Germline loops: CDR1 MDHEN, CDR2 SYDVKM. The CDR3 region is CASNSPGTGSHEQYF. Here the CDR3 DNA reads TGTGCCAGCAATTCCCCCGGGACAGGGTCCCACGAGCAGTACTTC.

About this clonotype itself: A much larger clone lies a single base off, so this may be a read error. The CDR3 loop is CASSRTVQSNRPQHF. CDR3 DNA sequence: TGTGCCAGCAGTCGGACAGTGCAAAGCAATCGGCCCCAGCATTTT. The chain joins TRBV6-1 to TRBJ1-5; the D gene is possibly TRBD1 (6 bases). The CDR3 spans 15 residues. CDR1 MNHNS and CDR2 SASEGT come from the germline V gene.

This chain uses TRBV18 with TRBJ1-1; D might be TRBD1 (6 bases). This CDR3 is 16 amino acids long. V gave up 4 bases and J gave up 0 bases, with 15 bases separating them. Germline loops: CDR1 KGHSH, CDR2 LQKENI. The CDR3 DNA is TGTGCCAGCTCACTCTCTCGTGACAGGATGAACACTGAAGCTTTCTTT. Its protein is CASSLSRDRMNTEAFF.

The chain employs TRBV27 and TRBJ2-1, with D perhaps given as TRBD1 or TRBD2 (5 bases each). Germline V gene lookup returns CDR1 MNHEY and CDR2 SMNVEV (reference sequence). Between the trimmed V and J ends, which lost 6 bases and 3 bases, there was a span of 15 bases. The CDR3 is 15 amino acids. CDR3 residues: CASSLTLGDYNEQFF. The CDR3, as DNA: TGTGCCAGCAGCCTCACCTTGGGGGACTACAATGAGCAGTTCTTC.

The chain recombines TRBV7-3 with TRBJ2-5; TRBD2 agrees at 13 bases. Germline trimming cut 5 bases from V and 5 bases from J; bases unmatched to any gene: 8. CDR1 and CDR2 (germline): SGHTA, FQGTGA. The CDR3 consists of 16 residues. The chain's CDR3 is CASSPMGLAGRETQYF. The DNA of the CDR3 is TGTGCCAGCAGCCCCATGGGACTAGCGGGACGGGAGACCCAGTACTTC.

The J gene is TRBJ1-2, the V gene TRBV9; a weak D match, TRBD1 (5 bases). The CDR3 has 14 amino acids. CDR1 SGDLS and CDR2 YYNGEE come from the germline V gene. V lost 0 bases to trimming and J lost 7 bases, with 13 bases between them. The CDR3 is CASSVAGGAGGYTF. In DNA, the CDR3 is TGTGCCAGCAGCGTAGCGGGGGGAGCGGGTGGCTACACCTTC.

J is TRBJ2-2 and V is TRBV20-1, with 7 bases that match TRBD1. V shed 6 bases, J shed 4 bases, and the junction held 11 bases outside the gene matches. The CDR3 covers 15 residues. The germline V gene encodes CDR1 DFQATT and CDR2 SNEGSKA (reference sequence). The CDR3 protein is CSARIRQGSTGELFF. For the CDR3, the DNA is TGCAGTGCCCGAATACGACAGGGTTCCACCGGGGAGCTGTTTTTT.

V gene TRBV7-6 combines with J gene TRBJ2-1; the match to TRBD2 covers 11 bases. Germline CDR1 and CDR2: SGHVS and FNYEAQ. The CDR3 loop spans 18 amino acids. Trimming removed 3 bases from V and 10 bases from J; junction bases left unmatched: 17. CDR3 amino acids: CASSFQRLAGRDRREQFF. The CDR3, as DNA: TGTGCCAGCAGCTTCCAGCGACTAGCGGGAAGGGACCGTCGAGAGCAGTTCTTC.

The CDR3, as DNA: TGTGCCAGCAGGCGATCCATGGACTTCCCCTACGAGCAGTACTTC. Protein product: CASRRSMDFPYEQYF. This sequence joins TRBV6-1 and TRBJ2-7; TRBD2 might be the D (5 bases). CDR3 length equals 15 residues. The germline V and J ends were trimmed by 6 bases and 2 bases, with 17 bases remaining between them. Germline CDR1 MNHNS, CDR2 SASEGT.

The V gene is TRBV5-1, the J gene TRBJ2-7; 8 positions agree with TRBD1. This CDR3 is built from 12 residues. Germline V gene data show CDR1 as SGHRS and CDR2 as YFSETQ. V shed 5 bases, J shed 6 bases, and the junction held 4 bases outside the gene matches. The CDR3 DNA reads TGCGCCAGCAGTTTCGACAGGGGCGAGCAGTACTTC. Protein sequence: CASSFDRGEQYF. The full variable domain, with the rest looked up from reference TRBV5-1 and TRBJ2-7, is KAGVTQTPRYLIKTRGQQVTLSCSPISGHRSVSWYQQTPGQGLQFLFEYFSETQRNKGNFPGRFSGRQFSNSRSEMNVSTLELGDSALYLCASSFDRGEQYFGPGTRLTVT.

V gene TRBV5-8 combines with J gene TRBJ2-7, with a possible D match to TRBD2 (8 bases). The germline V gene has CDR1 SGHTS and CDR2 YDEGEE. The CDR3 is 17 amino acids. Between the trimmed V and J ends, which lost 0 bases and 3 bases, there was a span of 19 bases. CDR3 DNA sequence: TGTGCCAGCAGCTTGGCCGGGGGGGCAGGGGGGTACTACGAGCAGTACTTC. It is translated as CASSLAGGAGGYYEQYF.

This chain uses TRBV9 with TRBJ2-5; 9 bases match TRBD2. The J segment lost 5 bases and the V segment lost 0 bases, leaving 5 bases of the junction unmatched. The CDR3 has 15 residues. Germline V gene sequence: CDR1 SGDLS, CDR2 YYNGEE. The CDR3: CASSVAAGGRETQYF. For the CDR3, the DNA is TGTGCCAGCAGCGTAGCGGCGGGGGGGAGGGAGACCCAGTACTTC.

This clonotype came up a few times. The CDR3 coding sequence is TGTGCCAGCAGAACTTCTAGCGGGAGCTCCTACGAGCAGTACTTC. Its translation: CASRTSSGSSYEQYF. The chain employs TRBV11-2 and TRBJ2-7, with 10 bases fitting TRBD2. V was pared by 6 bases and J by 0 bases, with 5 bases of the junction left unmatched. CDR1 and CDR2 from the germline V gene are SGHAT and FQNNGV. The CDR3 totals 15 residues.

V usage is TRBV14 and J usage is TRBJ1-6, with TRBD1 identical over 7 bases. CDR3 length: 17 residues. Per germline, CDR1 SGHDN and CDR2 FVKESK. The trim removed 3 bases at V and 2 bases at J, leaving 7 bases unmatched. Written as DNA, the CDR3 is TGTGCCAGCAGCCAGACACGACAGGGTGCCTATAATTCACCCCTCCACTTT. Translating gives CASSQTRQGAYNSPLHF.

This clonotype was found a few times. This chain links TRBV6-1 with TRBJ2-7; 14 nucleotides match TRBD2. Per the germline V gene, CDR1 is MNHNS and CDR2 is SASEGT. The CDR3 is 17 amino acids. V dropped 5 bases and J dropped 4; count of bases not matched to a gene: 10. CDR3: CASSPLQTSGRAYEQYF. The CDR3 DNA follows: TGTGCCAGCAGTCCGCTCCAGACTAGCGGGAGGGCATACGAGCAGTACTTC.

The chain is built from TRBV6-1 and TRBJ2-7; the D gene could be TRBD1 or TRBD2 (5 bases each). The ends were cut back, 7 bases at V and 2 bases at J, with 21 bases in the middle. This CDR3 contains 16 residues. Germline V gene lookup returns CDR1 MNHNS and CDR2 SASEGT. CDR3 bases: TGTGCCAGCACGGAGCCACCGGGACGCAAAACCTACGAGCAGTACTTC. Encoded protein: CASTEPPGRKTYEQYF.

This clonotype has more than one count but fewer than ten. This chain connects TRBV6-1 to TRBJ2-3; D gene unclear. Per the germline V gene, CDR1 is MNHNS and CDR2 is SASEGT. This CDR3 is 13 amino acids long. V was clipped by 0 bases and J by 3 bases, with 4 bases between them. CDR3 amino acids: CASSEAWTDTQYF. Here the CDR3 DNA reads TGTGCCAGCAGTGAAGCTTGGACAGATACGCAGTATTTT.

The chain has TRBV9 and TRBJ1-6; D not certain. This CDR3 is built from 16 residues. CDR1 SGDLS and CDR2 YYNGEE come from the germline V gene. V was cut by 2 bases and J by 6 bases, with 15 bases left in between. The CDR3 is CASSVRAQEGNSPLHF. Written as DNA, the CDR3 is TGTGCCAGCAGCGTCAGAGCCCAGGAGGGTAATTCACCCCTCCACTTT. The full variable domain, rest sourced from reference TRBV9 and TRBJ1-6, is DSGVTQTPKHLITATGQRVTLRCSPRSGDLSVYWYQQSLDQGLQFLIQYYNGEERAKGNILERFSAQQFPDLHSELNLSSLELGDSALYFCASSVRAQEGNSPLHFGNGTRLTVT.

This clonotype was found a few times. This chain connects TRBV27 to TRBJ2-2, with D tentatively TRBD1 (5 bases). Per germline, CDR1 MNHEY and CDR2 SMNVEV (reference sequence). V lost 3 bases and J lost 6, with 14 bases in between. The length of the CDR3 is 15 residues. CDR3 sequence reads: CASSFLGHEAGELFF. The DNA for the CDR3 is TGTGCCAGCAGTTTCTTAGGACATGAGGCCGGGGAGCTGTTTTTT.

This rearrangement joins TRBV7-2 to TRBJ2-1, with TRBD1 matching over 9 bases. CDR1 SGHTA and CDR2 FQGNSA come from the germline V gene. CDR3 length: 15 amino acids. The trim removed 5 bases at V and 1 base at J, leaving 3 bases unmatched. The CDR3 DNA is TGTGCCAGCAGCAAAGGGACAGGGTCCTACAATGAGCAGTTCTTC. It yields the protein CASSKGTGSYNEQFF.